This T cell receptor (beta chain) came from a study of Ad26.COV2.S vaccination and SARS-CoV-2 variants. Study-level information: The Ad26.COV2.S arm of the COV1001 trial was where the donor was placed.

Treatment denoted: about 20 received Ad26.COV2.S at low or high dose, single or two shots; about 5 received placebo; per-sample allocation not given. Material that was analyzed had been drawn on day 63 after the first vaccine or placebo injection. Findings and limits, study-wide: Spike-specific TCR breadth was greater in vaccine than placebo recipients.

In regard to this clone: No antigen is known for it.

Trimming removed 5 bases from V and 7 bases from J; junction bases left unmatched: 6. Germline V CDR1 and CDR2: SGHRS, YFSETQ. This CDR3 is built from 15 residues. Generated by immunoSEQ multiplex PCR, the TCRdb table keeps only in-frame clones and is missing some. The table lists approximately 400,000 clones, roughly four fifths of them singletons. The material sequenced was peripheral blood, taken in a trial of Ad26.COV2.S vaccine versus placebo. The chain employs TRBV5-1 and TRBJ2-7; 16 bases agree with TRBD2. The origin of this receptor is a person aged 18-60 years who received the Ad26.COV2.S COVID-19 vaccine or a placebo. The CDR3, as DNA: TGCGCCAGCAGGGGACTAGCGGGAGGGTCAGGGGAGCAGTACTTC. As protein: CASRGLAGGSGEQYF.